This TCR beta chain was documented in a study of OX40 agonist ivuxolimab in advanced cancers. About the research overall: 40% to 50% of patients had received prior checkpoint inhibitor therapy.

Sequencing was performed with immunoSEQ multiplex PCR; in TCRdb, only in-frame clones are kept and a portion is missing. The sample records roughly 86,000 clones, 80% to 95% being singletons. This clonotype was obtained from an adult with an advanced solid tumor such as melanoma, head and neck, liver or kidney cancer. Sequenced here: CD4+ or CD8+ T cells sorted from blood, sampled in a trial of the OX40 agonist ivuxolimab.

The CDR3 reads CATGQGVQEGYTF. CDR3 in DNA: TGTGCCACGGGACAGGGGGTCCAAGAGGGCTACACCTTC. V gene TRBV11-3 combines with J gene TRBJ1-2, with TRBD1 matching over 11 bases. The CDR3 runs 13 residues. V shed 10 bases and J 8 bases; nucleotides not matched to a gene: 9. From germline, CDR1 is SGHNT and CDR2 YENEEA.